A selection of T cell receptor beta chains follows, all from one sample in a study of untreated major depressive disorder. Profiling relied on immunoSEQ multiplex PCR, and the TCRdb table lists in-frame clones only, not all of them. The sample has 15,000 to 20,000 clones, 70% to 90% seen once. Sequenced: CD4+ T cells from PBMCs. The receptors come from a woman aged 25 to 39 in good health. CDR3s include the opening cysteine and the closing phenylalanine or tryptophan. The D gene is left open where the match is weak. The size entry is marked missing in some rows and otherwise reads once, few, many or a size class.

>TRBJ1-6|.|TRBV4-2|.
CASSQETVTSPLHF
TGTGCCAGCAGCCAAGAAACCGTTACCTCACCCCTCCACTTT
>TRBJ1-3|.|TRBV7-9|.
CASGGRSSSGNTIYF
TGTGCCAGCGGCGGTAGAAGTAGCTCTGGAAACACCATATATTTT
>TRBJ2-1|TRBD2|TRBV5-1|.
CASSPPLSGGGNEQFF
TGCGCCAGCAGCCCACCGCTATCGGGAGGGGGGAATGAGCAGTTCTTC
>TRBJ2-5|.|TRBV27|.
CASSSPTGGGETQYF
TGTGCCAGCAGTTCCCCGACGGGGGGCGGGGAGACCCAGTACTTC
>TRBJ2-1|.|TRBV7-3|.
CASSLNRDSPEQFF
TGTGCCAGCAGCTTAAATCGAGACAGCCCTGAGCAGTTCTTC
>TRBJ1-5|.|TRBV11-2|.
CASSLEGSWGQPQHF
TGTGCCAGCAGCTTAGAGGGTTCCTGGGGTCAGCCCCAGCATTTT
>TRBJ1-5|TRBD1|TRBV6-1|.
CASSEWGQGQPQHF
TGTGCCAGCAGTGAATGGGGACAGGGCCAGCCCCAGCATTTT
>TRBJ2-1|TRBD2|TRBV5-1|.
CASSLVAGNPTNEQFF
TGCGCCAGCAGCTTGGTAGCGGGTAATCCCACCAATGAGCAGTTCTTC
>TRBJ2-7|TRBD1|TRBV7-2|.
CASSWGQGRREQYF
TGTGCCAGCAGCTGGGGACAGGGTCGACGGGAGCAGTACTTC
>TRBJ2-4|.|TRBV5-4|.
CASSGGLAKNIQYF
TGTGCCAGCAGCGGGGGTTTGGCCAAAAACATTCAGTACTTC
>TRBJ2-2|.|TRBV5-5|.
CASRPGESTGELFF
TGTGCCAGCCGCCCCGGGGAAAGCACCGGGGAGCTGTTTTTT
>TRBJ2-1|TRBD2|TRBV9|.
CASSVGLASYNEQFF
TGTGCCAGCAGCGTTGGACTAGCGTCTTACAATGAGCAGTTCTTC
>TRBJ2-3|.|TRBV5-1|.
CASSLGEGFTDTQYF
TGCGCCAGCAGCTTAGGGGAAGGTTTCACAGATACGCAGTATTTT
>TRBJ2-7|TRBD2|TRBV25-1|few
CASSDWGAGASYEQYF
TGTGCCAGCAGTGACTGGGGCGCGGGAGCTAGCTACGAGCAGTACTTC
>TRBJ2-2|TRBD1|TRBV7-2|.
CASSSNQGAGELFF
TGTGCCAGCAGCTCAAACCAGGGGGCTGGGGAGCTGTTTTTT
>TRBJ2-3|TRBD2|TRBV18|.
CASSPLAGPDTQYF
TGTGCCAGCTCACCCCTAGCGGGACCAGATACGCAGTATTTT
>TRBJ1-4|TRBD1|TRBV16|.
CASSRTTGGSANEKLFF
TGTGCCAGCAGCAGAACCACAGGGGGCTCGGCTAATGAAAAACTGTTTTTT
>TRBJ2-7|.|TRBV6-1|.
CASSDRVSEQYF
TGTGCCAGCAGTGACAGGGTAAGCGAGCAGTACTTC
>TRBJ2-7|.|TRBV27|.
CASSSLGSGTYEQYF
TGTGCCAGCAGTTCCCTTGGCTCGGGAACCTACGAGCAGTACTTC
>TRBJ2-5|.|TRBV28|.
CASSGQETQYF
TGTGCCAGCTCGGGACAAGAGACCCAGTACTTC
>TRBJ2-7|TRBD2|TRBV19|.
CASSTGTSLTGQYF
TGTGCCAGTAGTACCGGGACTAGCCTAACGGGGCAGTACTTC
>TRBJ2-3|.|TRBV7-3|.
CASSFFGGTDTQYF
TGTGCCAGCAGCTTCTTCGGGGGCACAGATACGCAGTATTTT
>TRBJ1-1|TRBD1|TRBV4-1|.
CASSHPGQGATEAFF
TGCGCCAGCAGCCACCCCGGACAGGGGGCGACTGAAGCTTTCTTT
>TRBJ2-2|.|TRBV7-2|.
CASSSRLEWANTGELFF
TGTGCCAGCAGCTCGAGACTAGAATGGGCTAACACCGGGGAGCTGTTTTTT
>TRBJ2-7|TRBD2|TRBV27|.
CASSLRLAGTLEQYF
TGTGCCAGCAGTTTAAGGCTAGCGGGAACCCTCGAGCAGTACTTC
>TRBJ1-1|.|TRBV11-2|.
CASSPMGVEAFF
TGTGCCAGCAGCCCCATGGGGGTTGAAGCTTTCTTT
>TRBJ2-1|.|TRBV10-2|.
CASSETAVYNEQFF
TGCGCCAGCAGTGAGACGGCGGTTTACAATGAGCAGTTCTTC
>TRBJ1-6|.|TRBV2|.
CASSEESYNSPLHF
TGTGCCAGCAGTGAGGAGTCTTATAATTCACCCCTCCACTTT
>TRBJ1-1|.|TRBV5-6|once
CASSLVATEAFF
TGTGCCAGCAGCTTGGTGGCAACTGAAGCTTTCTTT
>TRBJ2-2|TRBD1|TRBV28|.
CASSLPGQGGGELFF
TGTGCCAGCAGTTTACCGGGACAGGGAGGCGGGGAGCTGTTTTTT
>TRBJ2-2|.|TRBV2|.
CASSEWASSTGELFF
TGTGCCAGCAGTGAATGGGCTAGTTCCACCGGGGAGCTGTTTTTT
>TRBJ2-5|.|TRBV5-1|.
CASSLARGETQYF
TGCGCCAGCAGCTTGGCCCGGGGAGAGACCCAGTACTTC
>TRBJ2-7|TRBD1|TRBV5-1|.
CASSLGGQGTYEQYF
TGCGCCAGCAGCTTGGGAGGACAGGGAACCTACGAGCAGTACTTC
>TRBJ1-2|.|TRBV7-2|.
CASTLEPGYGYTF
TGTGCCAGCACCTTAGAACCAGGGTATGGCTACACCTTC
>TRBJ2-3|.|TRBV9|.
CASTPAGLRSTDTQYF
TGTGCCAGCACCCCGGCAGGGCTTCGTAGCACAGATACGCAGTATTTT
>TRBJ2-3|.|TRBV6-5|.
CASSYSGQPTDTQYF
TGTGCCAGCAGTTACTCGGGGCAGCCCACAGATACGCAGTATTTT